These 13 T cell receptor beta chains originate from one sample sequenced in a study of response to subunit inactivated influenza vaccine. TCRdb redid the calling of the RT-PCR reads with MiXCR, one entry per CDR3 protein. This sample has around 470,000 distinct CDR3 sequences; 6% to 9% occur once, and the top ten carry over 10%. Specimen: PBMCs from blood, collected 23 to 25 months after vaccination. The receptors were gathered from a man between 50 and 75 years old who received an inactivated influenza vaccine.

This clonotype came up many times. The J gene is TRBJ1-1, the V gene TRBV6-5; D perhaps matches TRBD1 (6 bases). Germline V lookup: CDR1 MNHEY, CDR2 SVGAGI. The CDR3 is 15 residues long. V was trimmed by 2 bases and J by 5 bases, leaving 15 bases between them. The CDR3 loop reads CASSYPGRGTTEAFF. DNA for the CDR3: TGTGCCAGCAGTTACCCGGGCAGGGGTACTACTGAAGCTTTCTTT.

The CDR3 region has the DNA TGCAGTGCTTTCAGGGTTATCGGCGACGAGCAGTACTTC. This codes for CSAFRVIGDEQYF. The chain is built from TRBV20-1 and TRBJ2-7; possibly TRBD1 for D (5 bases). This CDR3 has 13 residues. Trimming removed 5 bases at V and 5 bases at J, with 16 bases between. Germline lookup yields CDR1 DFQATT and CDR2 SNEGSKA (reference sequence).

This clonotype was detected many times. The V gene is TRBV12-3 or TRBV12-4, the J gene TRBJ2-3; no clear D gene. V lost 3 bases and J 0 bases, leaving 4 bases between the germline ends. There are 13 residues in the CDR3. The CDR3 spells CASSLYSTDTQYF. CDR3 DNA: TGTGCCAGCAGTTTGTACAGCACAGATACGCAGTATTTT.

This clonotype was seen a few times. J is TRBJ2-3 and V is TRBV6-5; no definite D call. The CDR3 is 14 residues long. The ends were cut back, 2 bases at V and 1 base at J, with 7 bases in the middle. The V gene's germline CDR1 is MNHEY and CDR2 SVGAGI. The CDR3 reads CASSYAWGTDTQYF. The CDR3 region has the DNA TGTGCCAGCAGTTACGCATGGGGCACAGATACGCAGTATTTT.

V usage is TRBV20-1 and J usage is TRBJ2-5; perhaps TRBD1 as D (6 bases). The CDR3 sequence is 14 residues long. Trimming took off 4 bases at V and 5 bases at J, with 17 bases between the two ends. Per the germline V gene, CDR1 is DFQATT and CDR2 is SNEGSKA (reference sequence). CDR3 DNA: TGCAGTGCTAAAAAAGGGCCAAGGGGGGAGACCCAGTACTTC. This codes for CSAKKGPRGETQYF.

The table lists this clonotype with a few counts. CDR3 nucleotides: TGTGCCAGCAGCATAGCGGGGTACTTCACCGGGGAGCTGTTTTTT. Its protein product is CASSIAGYFTGELFF. The J gene is TRBJ2-2, the V gene TRBV12-3 or TRBV12-4; 8 nucleotides agree with TRBD2. Trimming took 6 bases from V and 4 from J; bases not matched to a gene: 7. This CDR3 has 15 residues.

The sample holds many counts of this clonotype. The chain employs TRBV20-1 and TRBJ2-1; D unresolved. V shed 0 bases and J shed 4 bases, with 10 bases lying between them. Germline CDR1 DFQATT, CDR2 SNEGSKA (reference sequence). The CDR3 is 14 amino acids. CDR3 region: CSARDLSDYNEQFF. Written as DNA, the CDR3 is TGCAGTGCTAGAGATCTAAGCGATTACAATGAGCAGTTCTTC.

This clonotype was observed a few times. The CDR3 loop is CSATRLAGGPYEQYF. In nucleotides, the CDR3 is TGCAGTGCTACCCGACTAGCGGGAGGACCCTACGAGCAGTACTTC. This chain uses TRBV20-1 with TRBJ2-7; TRBD2 matches 13 bases. There are 15 residues in the CDR3. The junction had 5 bases not matched to a gene; V was cut back by 4 bases and J by 2 bases. CDR1 and CDR2 from the germline V gene are DFQATT and SNEGSKA (reference sequence).

This clonotype showed up many times. This chain connects TRBV7-2 to TRBJ2-3; D not certain. The germline V gene has CDR1 SGHTA and CDR2 FQGNSA. Trimming took off 1 base at V and 5 bases at J, with 7 bases between the two ends. The CDR3 has 13 amino acids. CDR3 in amino acids: CASSLEMGDTQYF. The CDR3, as DNA: TGTGCCAGCAGCTTAGAGATGGGAGATACGCAGTATTTT.

The chain links TRBV7-9 to TRBJ1-1; D not certain. The CDR3 runs 16 residues. Germline CDR1 is SEHNR and CDR2 is FQNEAQ (reference sequence). The V and J ends lost 1 base and 3 bases respectively, with 15 bases between them. As DNA, the CDR3 is TGTGCCAGCAGCTTAGGTTCGGGTGGGTTGGACACTGAAGCTTTCTTT. It is translated as CASSLGSGGLDTEAFF.

The chain joins TRBV20-1 to TRBJ1-6; D possibly corresponds to TRBD1 (5 bases). Germline V gives CDR1 DFQATT, CDR2 SNEGSKA (reference sequence). Deletions cut 0 bases from V and 7 bases from J, with 16 bases between. This CDR3 region has 16 residues. Written as DNA, the CDR3 is TGCAGTGCTAGAGATCAATTGGGACGGAAGAATTCACCCCTCCACTTT. Amino acid sequence: CSARDQLGRKNSPLHF.

V usage is TRBV6-2 or TRBV6-3 and J usage is TRBJ2-7; 7 bases are shared with TRBD1. CDR1 is MNHEY and CDR2 is SVGEGT in the germline V gene. The CDR3 is 15 residues long. Trimming at V came to 0 bases and at J to 2 bases, leaving 4 bases not matched to a gene. Here the CDR3 reads CASSYSSGGTYEQYF. The CDR3, as DNA: TGTGCCAGCAGTTACTCGTCAGGGGGAACCTACGAGCAGTACTTC.

This clonotype occurred a few times. The rearrangement uses TRBV4-3 and TRBJ1-1, with D hard to call. V was trimmed by 0 bases and J by 1 base, leaving 15 bases between them. Germline V lookup: CDR1 LGHNA, CDR2 YSLEER. The length of the CDR3 is 17 residues. CDR3 residues: CASSQDRSLIANTEAFF. The CDR3 region has the DNA TGCGCCAGCAGCCAAGATCGTAGTTTGATCGCGAACACTGAAGCTTTCTTT.